These 8 T cell receptor beta chains came from one sample sequenced in a study of blood T cell repertoires in COVID-19 (dated by TCRdb to the early 2020s). The library relied on the immunoSEQ multiplex PCR assay. This is the immuneACCESS table as TCRdb keeps it, with only in-frame sequences that have V and J called. A part of the clones is gone; compared with another copy, unresolved V genes explain less than half, and the rest is unexplained. Within this sample are some 50,000 clones, with approximately 80% of them counted one time only. The top ten clonotypes cover roughly 50% of the sample. Material for sequencing was peripheral blood. The receptors derive from a man in his 70s with acute or convalescent COVID-19.

V is TRBV6-5 and J is TRBJ1-3; D unresolved. CDR1 and CDR2 from the germline V gene are MNHEY and SVGAGI. Trimming took off 6 bases at V and 8 bases at J, with 11 bases between the two ends. This CDR3 is 12 amino acids long. The CDR3 region has the DNA TGTGCCAGCAGATCCGCGGGCGACACCATATATTTT. It encodes CASRSAGDTIYF.

The rearrangement links TRBV7-7 to TRBJ2-6; D is undetermined. There are 16 residues in the CDR3. The V end lost 4 bases, the J end lost 1 base, and 11 bases lay between the germline ends. From germline, CDR1 is SSHAT and CDR2 FNYEAQ (reference sequence). CDR3 region: CASSSLSTSGANVLTF. The CDR3 bases are TGTGCCAGCAGCTCTCTCTCTACTTCTGGGGCCAACGTCCTGACTTTC.

This clone came up once. The gene calls are TRBV7-2 and TRBJ1-1; D remains unclear. V lost 5 bases to trimming and J lost 1 base, with 8 bases between them. Germline lookup yields CDR1 SGHTA and CDR2 FQGNSA. The CDR3 sequence is 13 residues long. Here the CDR3 reads CASSVTANTEAFF. In DNA form, the CDR3 reads TGTGCCAGCAGCGTCACAGCGAACACTGAAGCTTTCTTT.

The V gene is TRBV24-1, the J gene TRBJ2-3; D uncertain. V was shortened by 4 bases and J by 6 bases, with 4 bases between the two germline ends. This CDR3 spans 11 amino acids. Germline CDR1 and CDR2: KGHDR and SFDVKD. The CDR3 protein is CATSELDTQYF. The CDR3 DNA reads TGTGCCACCAGTGAACTTGATACGCAGTATTTT.

V and J are TRBV11-2 and TRBJ1-4; tentative D call: TRBD1 (6 bases). With 3 bases removed from V and 8 bases from J, the gap between germline ends came to 16 bases. Germline loops: CDR1 SGHAT, CDR2 FQNNGV. The CDR3 is 15 residues long. The CDR3 DNA follows: TGTGCCAGCAGCTTTGGGCAGGGGATAAAGGAAAAACTGTTTTTT. Its protein is CASSFGQGIKEKLFF.

The genes are TRBV7-6 and TRBJ2-1; TRBD2 matches 13 bases. CDR3 length equals 18 residues. Trimming at V came to 4 bases and at J to 2 bases, leaving 8 bases not matched to a gene. Germline V gene data show CDR1 as SGHVS and CDR2 as FNYEAQ. The CDR3 DNA follows: TGTGCCAGCAGCTCTGGGACTAGCGGGATAGGCGCCTACAATGAGCAGTTCTTC. Translation: CASSSGTSGIGAYNEQFF.

The V call is TRBV5-4, the J call TRBJ1-2, with 9 bases fitting TRBD1. Germline lookup yields CDR1 SGHNT and CDR2 YYREEE (reference sequence). Germline trimming cut 2 bases from V and 7 bases from J; bases unmatched to any gene: 9. The CDR3 is 15 amino acids. CDR3 in amino acids: CASSLPGQGVVGYTF. The DNA for the CDR3 is TGTGCCAGCAGCTTACCGGGACAGGGCGTTGTTGGCTACACCTTC.

The chain joins TRBV5-4 to TRBJ1-2; 8 bases line up with TRBD1. The V gene's germline CDR1 is SGHNT and CDR2 YYREEE (reference sequence). The CDR3 has 14 amino acids. V trimming: 4 bases; J trimming: 8 bases; junction bases outside the gene matches: 10. CDR3 loop: CASSLIRGPGGYTF. For the CDR3, the DNA is TGTGCCAGCAGCCTAATCAGGGGGCCGGGGGGCTACACCTTC.